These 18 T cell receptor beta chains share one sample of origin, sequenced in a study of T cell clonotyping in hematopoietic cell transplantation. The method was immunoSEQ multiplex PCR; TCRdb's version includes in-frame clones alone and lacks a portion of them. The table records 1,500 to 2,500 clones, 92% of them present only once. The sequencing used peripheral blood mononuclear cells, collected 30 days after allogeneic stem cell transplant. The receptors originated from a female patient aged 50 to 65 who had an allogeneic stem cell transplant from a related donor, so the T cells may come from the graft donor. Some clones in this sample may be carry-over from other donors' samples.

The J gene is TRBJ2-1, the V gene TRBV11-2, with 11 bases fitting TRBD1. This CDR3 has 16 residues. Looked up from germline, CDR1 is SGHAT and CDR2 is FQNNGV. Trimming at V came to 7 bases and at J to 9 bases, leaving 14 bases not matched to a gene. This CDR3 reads CASNLIGGQGDVEQFF. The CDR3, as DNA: TGTGCCAGCAACCTAATCGGGGGACAGGGGGATGTTGAGCAGTTCTTC.

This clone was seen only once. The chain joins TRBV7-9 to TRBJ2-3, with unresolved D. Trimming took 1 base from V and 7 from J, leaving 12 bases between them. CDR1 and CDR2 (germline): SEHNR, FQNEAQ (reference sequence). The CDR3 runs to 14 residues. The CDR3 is CASSLGTGSYTQYF. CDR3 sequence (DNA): TGTGCCAGCAGCTTAGGGACGGGCAGCTATACGCAGTATTTT.

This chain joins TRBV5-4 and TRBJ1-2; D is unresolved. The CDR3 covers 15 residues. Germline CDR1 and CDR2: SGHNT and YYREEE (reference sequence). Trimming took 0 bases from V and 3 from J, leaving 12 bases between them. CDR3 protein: CASSLELSRDYGYTF. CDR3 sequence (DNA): TGTGCCAGCAGCTTGGAACTCTCTCGGGACTATGGCTACACCTTC.

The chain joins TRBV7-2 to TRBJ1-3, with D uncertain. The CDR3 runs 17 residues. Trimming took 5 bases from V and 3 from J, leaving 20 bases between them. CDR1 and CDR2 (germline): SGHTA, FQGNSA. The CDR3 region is CASSRGRVPRVGNTIYF. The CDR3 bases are TGTGCCAGCAGCCGAGGAAGAGTGCCCCGAGTTGGAAACACCATATATTTT.

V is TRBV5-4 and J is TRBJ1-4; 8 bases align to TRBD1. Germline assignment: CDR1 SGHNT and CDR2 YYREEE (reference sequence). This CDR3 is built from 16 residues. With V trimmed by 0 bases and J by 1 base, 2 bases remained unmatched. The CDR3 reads CASSLGGTGTNEKLFF. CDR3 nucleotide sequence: TGTGCCAGCAGCTTGGGGGGGACAGGAACTAATGAAAAACTGTTTTTT.

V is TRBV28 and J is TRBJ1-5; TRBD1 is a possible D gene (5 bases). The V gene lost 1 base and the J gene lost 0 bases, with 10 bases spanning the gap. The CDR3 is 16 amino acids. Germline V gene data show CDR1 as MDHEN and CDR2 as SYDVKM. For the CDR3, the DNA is TGTGCCAGCAGTTTATTGGGGGGAGATAGCAATCAGCCCCAGCATTTT. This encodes CASSLLGGDSNQPQHF.

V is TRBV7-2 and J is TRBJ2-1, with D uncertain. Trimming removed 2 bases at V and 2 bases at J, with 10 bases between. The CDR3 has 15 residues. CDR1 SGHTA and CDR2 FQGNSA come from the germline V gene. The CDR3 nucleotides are TGTGCCAGCAGCTTAAGGGTAGAGACCTACAATGAGCAGTTCTTC. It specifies CASSLRVETYNEQFF.

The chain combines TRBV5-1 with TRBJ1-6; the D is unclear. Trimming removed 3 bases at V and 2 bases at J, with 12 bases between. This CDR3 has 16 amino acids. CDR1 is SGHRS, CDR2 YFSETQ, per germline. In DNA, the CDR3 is TGCGCCAGCAGCTCCCGGGGAGGACCCTATAATTCACCCCTCCACTTT. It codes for CASSSRGGPYNSPLHF. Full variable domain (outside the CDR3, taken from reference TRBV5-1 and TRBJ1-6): KAGVTQTPRYLIKTRGQQVTLSCSPISGHRSVSWYQQTPGQGLQFLFEYFSETQRNKGNFPGRFSGRQFSNSRSEMNVSTLELGDSALYLCASSSRGGPYNSPLHFGNGTRLTVT.

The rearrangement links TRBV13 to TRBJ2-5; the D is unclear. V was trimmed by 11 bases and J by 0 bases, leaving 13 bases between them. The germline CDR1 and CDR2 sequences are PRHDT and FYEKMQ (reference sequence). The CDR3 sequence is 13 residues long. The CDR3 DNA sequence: TGTGCCGCTCGGCCCCGGCACCAAGAGACCCAGTACTTC. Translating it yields CAARPRHQETQYF.

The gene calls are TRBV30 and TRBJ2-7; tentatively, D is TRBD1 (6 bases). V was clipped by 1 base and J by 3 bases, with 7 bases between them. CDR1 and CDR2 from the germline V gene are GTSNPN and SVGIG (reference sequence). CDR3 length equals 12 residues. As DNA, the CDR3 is TGTGCCTGGAGTGCACAGGGCTACGAGCAGTACTTC. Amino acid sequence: CAWSAQGYEQYF.

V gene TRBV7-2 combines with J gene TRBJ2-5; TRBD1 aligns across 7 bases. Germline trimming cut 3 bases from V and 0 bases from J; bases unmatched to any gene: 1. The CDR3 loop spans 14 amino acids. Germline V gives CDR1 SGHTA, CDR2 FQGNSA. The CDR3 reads CASSLGQHQETQYF. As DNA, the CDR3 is TGTGCCAGCAGCTTGGGACAGCACCAAGAGACCCAGTACTTC. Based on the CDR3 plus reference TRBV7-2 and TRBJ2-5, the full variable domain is GAGVSQSPSNKVTEKGKDVELRCDPISGHTALYWYRQSLGQGLEFLIYFQGNSAPDKSGLPSDRFSAERTGGSVSTLTIQRTQQEDSAVYLCASSLGQHQETQYFGPGTRLLVL.

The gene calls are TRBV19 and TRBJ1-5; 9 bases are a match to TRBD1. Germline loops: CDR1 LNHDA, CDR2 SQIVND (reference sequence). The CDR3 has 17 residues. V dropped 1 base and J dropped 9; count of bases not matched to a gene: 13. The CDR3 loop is CASSIVPGQGLYLPQHF. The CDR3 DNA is TGTGCCAGTAGTATAGTTCCGGGACAGGGATTGTATTTGCCCCAGCATTTT. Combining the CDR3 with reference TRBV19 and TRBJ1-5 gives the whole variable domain DGGITQSPKYLFRKEGQNVTLSCEQNLNHDAMYWYRQDPGQGLRLIYYSQIVNDFQKGDIAEGYSVSREKKESFPLTVTSAQKNPTAFYLCASSIVPGQGLYLPQHFGDGTRLSIL.

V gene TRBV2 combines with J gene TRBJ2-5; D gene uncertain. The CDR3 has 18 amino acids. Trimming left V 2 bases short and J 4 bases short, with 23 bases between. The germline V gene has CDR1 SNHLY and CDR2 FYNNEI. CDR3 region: CASSELRTAYNIGETQYF. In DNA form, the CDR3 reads TGTGCCAGCAGTGAACTCAGGACGGCCTATAATATCGGAGAGACCCAGTACTTC.

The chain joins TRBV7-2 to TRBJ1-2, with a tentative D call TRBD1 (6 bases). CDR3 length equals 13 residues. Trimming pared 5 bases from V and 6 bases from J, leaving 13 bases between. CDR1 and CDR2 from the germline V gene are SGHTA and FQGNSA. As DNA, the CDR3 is TGTGCCAGCAGCCAGATGCCAGGGGATGGCTACACCTTC. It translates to CASSQMPGDGYTF.

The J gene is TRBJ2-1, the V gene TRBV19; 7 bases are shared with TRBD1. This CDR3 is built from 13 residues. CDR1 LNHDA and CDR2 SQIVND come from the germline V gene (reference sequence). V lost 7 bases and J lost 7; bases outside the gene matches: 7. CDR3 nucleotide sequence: TGTGCCAGTACCTTGACAGGGTGGAATGAGCAGTTCTTC. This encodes CASTLTGWNEQFF.

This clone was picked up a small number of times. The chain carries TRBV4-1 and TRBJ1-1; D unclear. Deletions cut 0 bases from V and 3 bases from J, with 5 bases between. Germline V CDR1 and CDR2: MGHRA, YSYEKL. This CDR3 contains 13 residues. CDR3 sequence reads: CASSQERDTEAFF. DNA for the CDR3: TGCGCCAGCAGCCAAGAAAGGGACACTGAAGCTTTCTTT.

DNA for the CDR3: TGTGCCAGCAGTGATAACTATGGCTACACCTTC. Its protein product is CASSDNYGYTF. This sequence joins TRBV2 and TRBJ1-2, with D unclear. CDR1 and CDR2 from the germline V gene are SNHLY and FYNNEI. Trimming removed 3 bases at V and 1 base at J, with 0 bases between. The CDR3 is 11 amino acids.

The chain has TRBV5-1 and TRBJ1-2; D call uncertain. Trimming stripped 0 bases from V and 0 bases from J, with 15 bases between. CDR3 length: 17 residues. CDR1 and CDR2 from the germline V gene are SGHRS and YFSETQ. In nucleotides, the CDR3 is TGCGCCAGCAGCTTGGAGGGTGACAATCGTTCTAACTATGGCTACACCTTC. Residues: CASSLEGDNRSNYGYTF.